Listed below are T cell receptor beta chains from one sample, sequenced in a study of T cells in localized non-small cell lung cancer. Sequencing was performed with immunoSEQ multiplex PCR; in TCRdb, only in-frame clones are kept and a portion is missing. Here the sample spans fewer than 25,000 clones, approximately 90% being singletons. The starting material was peripheral blood, obtained before any cancer treatment. The origin of the receptors is a woman aged 40-69 years with stage I lung adenocarcinoma. The CDR3 runs from the conserved cysteine through the conserved F or W. D genes are given only for firm matches. Only part of the rows carry a size: once, few, many, or a class if the clone is expanded.

TRBD2	TRBV4-1	.	TRBJ2-1	CASSQDASGVYNEQFF	TGCGCCAGCAGCCAAGATGCTAGCGGGGTATACAATGAGCAGTTCTTC
.	TRBV11-2	.	TRBJ2-3	CASSRRSRAASTDTQYF	TGTGCCAGCAGCAGGAGGTCGAGGGCAGCTAGCACAGATACGCAGTATTTT
.	TRBV7-2	.	TRBJ2-7	CASSEAERTLNEQYF	TGTGCCAGCAGCGAGGCTGAGCGGACCCTAAACGAGCAGTACTTC
.	TRBV5-1	few	TRBJ1-4	CASSFVWGTNEKLFF	TGCGCCAGCAGCTTCGTTTGGGGGACTAATGAAAAACTGTTTTTT
.	TRBV12-5	.	TRBJ2-1	CASGSISASIGDEQFF	TGTGCTAGTGGTTCCATCTCTGCGTCCATCGGAGATGAGCAGTTCTTC
TRBD2	TRBV7-9	.	TRBJ2-7	CASSLGSGFPSSYEQYF	TGTGCCAGCAGCTTGGGTAGCGGGTTCCCCAGCTCCTACGAGCAGTACTTC
TRBD2	TRBV28	.	TRBJ2-3	CASSHLAGGADTQYF	TGTGCCAGCAGCCATCTAGCGGGAGGAGCAGATACGCAGTATTTT
.	TRBV6-6	.	TRBJ2-7	CASSYGQSYEQYF	TGTGCCAGCAGTTACGGGCAGTCCTACGAGCAGTACTTC
.	TRBV4-1	.	TRBJ2-7	CASSPSTVSWVYEQYF	TGCGCCAGCAGCCCGTCGACAGTCTCATGGGTCTACGAGCAGTACTTC
.	TRBV5-1	.	TRBJ2-2	CASSFSERHTGELFF	TGCGCCAGCAGCTTTAGCGAGCGGCACACCGGGGAGCTGTTTTTT
.	TRBV19	few	TRBJ2-2	CASSEQVDTGELFF	TGTGCCAGTAGCGAACAGGTTGACACCGGGGAGCTGTTTTTT
.	TRBV5-1	.	TRBJ2-2	CASSQDPDGELFF	TGCGCCAGCAGCCAGGACCCCGACGGGGAGCTGTTTTTT
.	TRBV2	.	TRBJ2-5	CASSYEETQYF	TGTGCCAGCAGTTACGAAGAGACCCAGTACTTC
.	TRBV7-6	.	TRBJ2-7	CASSPGPNYEQYF	TGTGCCAGCAGCCCGGGACCGAACTACGAGCAGTACTTC
TRBD2	TRBV18	.	TRBJ2-1	CASSPGNRGRFANEQFF	TGTGCCAGCTCACCAGGAAATCGCGGGAGATTCGCCAATGAGCAGTTCTTC
.	TRBV6-6	.	TRBJ1-1	CASSSVTEAFF	TGTGCCAGCAGTTCGGTTACTGAAGCTTTCTTT
.	TRBV6-6	.	TRBJ2-5	CASSYPEARVVETQYF	TGTGCCAGCAGTTACCCAGAAGCGCGTGTGGTAGAGACCCAGTACTTC
.	TRBV7-9	.	TRBJ1-3	CASSLGGDTIYF	TGTGCCAGCAGCTTGGGCGGTGACACCATATATTTT
.	TRBV7-8	.	TRBJ2-7	CASSRLWGQYF	TGTGCCAGCAGCCGTCTTTGGGGGCAGTACTTC
.	TRBV23-1	once	TRBJ1-5	CASSQSGQPYSNQPQHF	TGCGCCAGCAGTCAATCCGGGCAGCCCTATAGCAATCAGCCCCAGCATTTT
.	TRBV9	.	TRBJ2-7	CASSVAGTLIPAYEQYF	TGTGCCAGCAGCGTAGCAGGGACGCTAATCCCCGCCTACGAGCAGTACTTC
.	TRBV2	.	TRBJ1-5	CASGRGNQPQHF	TGTGCCAGCGGCAGGGGCAATCAGCCCCAGCATTTT
.	TRBV28	.	TRBJ1-2	CATAYYGYTF	TGTGCCACCGCCTACTATGGCTACACCTTC
TRBD1	TRBV12-5	.	TRBJ2-3	CASGSSNRGLITDTQYF	TGTGCTAGTGGTTCTTCAAACAGGGGGCTCATCACAGATACGCAGTATTTT
.	TRBV19	few	TRBJ1-1	CASTLHRGVIKTEAFF	TGTGCCAGTACCCTCCACCGGGGAGTGATTAAGACTGAAGCTTTCTTT
TRBD1	TRBV2	.	TRBJ2-7	CASLETGSGEQYF	TGTGCCAGTCTGGAGACAGGGTCGGGTGAGCAGTACTTC
TRBD1	TRBV11-2	.	TRBJ2-6	CASSAPTGPGANVLTF	TGTGCCAGCAGCGCCCCGACAGGGCCTGGGGCCAACGTCCTGACTTTC
.	TRBV7-9	.	TRBJ2-7	CASSLGGGEQYF	TGTGCCAGCAGCTTAGGGGGCGGGGAGCAGTACTTC
TRBD2	TRBV10-3	.	TRBJ2-7	CAIRVSVSGSGNEQYF	TGTGCCATCCGAGTTAGCGTTAGCGGGAGCGGCAACGAGCAGTACTTC
TRBD1	TRBV10-1	.	TRBJ2-7	CASRGTGVGCEQYF	TGCGCCAGCAGAGGGACAGGGGTAGGGTGCGAGCAGTACTTC
.	TRBV7-3	.	TRBJ2-1	CASSLTGSPPANEQFF	TGTGCCAGCAGCTTAACAGGGAGCCCGCCAGCGAATGAGCAGTTCTTC
.	TRBV5-1	.	TRBJ1-1	CASSQTGPTEAFF	TGCGCCAGCAGCCAAACAGGGCCCACTGAAGCTTTCTTT
.	TRBV4-2	.	TRBJ2-3	CASSLSTDTQYF	TGTGCCAGCAGCCTTAGCACAGATACGCAGTATTTT
.	TRBV11-3	.	TRBJ2-1	CASSDPGRREQFF	TGTGCCAGCAGCGACCCCGGGCGCCGGGAGCAGTTCTTC
.	TRBV5-1	few	TRBJ2-3	CASNPGTLPDTQYF	TGCGCCAGCAACCCCGGGACCCTCCCAGATACGCAGTATTTT
.	TRBV5-6	.	TRBJ1-4	CASSFLNEKLFF	TGTGCCAGCAGCTTTTTGAATGAAAAACTGTTTTTT
.	TRBV29-1	once	TRBJ2-6	CSVRELRTGANVLTF	TGCAGCGTTCGGGAACTTCGAACTGGGGCCAACGTCCTGACTTTC
.	TRBV15	.	TRBJ2-7	CATSPRTDSYEQYF	TGTGCCACCAGCCCGCGGACAGACTCCTACGAGCAGTACTTC
TRBD2	TRBV10-2	.	TRBJ2-7	CASKGGVAGGLGYEQYF	TGCGCCAGCAAGGGGGGAGTAGCGGGAGGTCTTGGCTACGAGCAGTACTTC
.	TRBV6-5	.	TRBJ1-3	CASSSHDRPSLNTIYF	TGTGCCAGCAGTTCGCACGACAGGCCCTCCTTAAACACCATATATTTT
TRBD2	TRBV7-2	.	TRBJ2-1	CASSSLAGGSNEQFF	TGTGCCAGCAGTTCCCTAGCGGGGGGATCCAATGAGCAGTTCTTC
TRBD1	TRBV10-1	.	TRBJ2-7	CASGGQGPYEQYF	TGCGCCAGCGGGGGACAGGGACCCTACGAGCAGTACTTC
.	TRBV21-1	.	TRBJ2-1	CASSKEGSSRQSIYNEQFF	TGTGCCAGCAGCAAAGAAGGGAGCAGCAGACAATCAATCTACAATGAGCAGTTCTTC